This T cell receptor (beta chain) was recovered during a study of spatial heterogeneity in lung cancer (dated by TCRdb to the late 2010s). Broadly, across the study: More beta-chain than alpha-chain transcripts were consistently detected, likely reflecting higher beta-chain transcript abundance. In tumor regions, TCR transcript counts showed a strong correlation with a T cell transcriptional module score derived from matched bulk RNA-seq. In the raw uncorrected reads, each unique combination of TCR and UMI appeared more than ten times on average. TCR alpha and beta repertoires were quantitatively compared across multiple tumor regions, matched nontumor lung and blood in non-small cell lung cancer. The study linked features of the TCR repertoire to counts of nonsynonymous mutations, which were determined by whole-exome sequencing of tumor tissue. At surgery, 220 tumor regions, approximately 64 matched nontumor lung samples and 56 PBMC samples were TCR-sequenced for both alpha and beta chains.

Results and caveats for the whole study, not just this receptor: Counts of ubiquitous and regional expanded TCRs correlated with counts of ubiquitous and regional nonsynonymous mutations, respectively. The number of expanded intratumoral alpha and beta TCRs correlated with the tumor nonsynonymous mutation count. Confirming at a functional level the hypothesis that regional TCRs recognize regional mutations was considered to require additional single-cell paired TCR alpha and beta sequencing. Estimated TCR-seq coverage of tumor T cells was only approximately 7.4% for alpha chains and around 14% for beta chains.

Libraries were constructed by 5' RACE. The instrument given in TCRdb is NextSeq 500. In the TCR library protocol, a unique molecular identifier was attached to each TCR cDNA molecule so that PCR and sequencing errors could be corrected. The authors' pipeline ran thus. Decombinator tools were used for TCR identification, UMI-based error correction and CDR3 extraction. Expanded TCRs were defined as those above a frequency of 2 per 1,000, corresponding to the top 1% of the tumor frequency distribution. Expanded tumor TCRs were classed as regional if statistically deemed absent (corrected P<0.05) from at least one tumor region, otherwise ubiquitous. Each repertoire was subsampled 100 times to 5,000 TCRs, after which Renyi diversity was computed with the R vegan package. CDR3 similarity networks were built from amino acid triplet string-kernel similarity, connecting CDR3s with pairwise similarity above 0.82. In TCRdb, the public reads were trimmed at Q25 with fastp and aligned with MiXCR, with productive beta chains retained. Each CDR3 protein appears once, grouped with its most common genes and DNA. The V and J calls reflect TCRdb's pipeline rather than the authors' work. For this sample the table gives about 1,700 distinct CDR3 sequences, of which just over 20% were detected only once. Around a fifth of the sample belongs to the ten largest clones.

This clonotype is labeled medium-sized (0.01 to 0.1%). The antigen it binds to is not known. No base-level quality is on record; no much larger clone is a single base apart. This specimen's time point label, interpreted: sample taken at primary tumor resection. Donors were 72 patients with early-stage, untreated non-small cell lung cancer from the lung TRACERx cohort. TCR sequencing used whole RNA extracted from tumor and nontumor lung tissue, or from cryopreserved PBMC samples, without cell sorting. A patient was chosen for TCR sequencing only when enough RNA was available from at least two tumor regions. Tumor and adjacent nontumor lung specimens were reviewed by a lung pathologist before selection. V trim: 6 bases; J trim: 1 base; unmatched bases: 20. Spanning cysteine to phenylalanine, the CDR3 consists of 20 amino acids. The read is trimmed to its CDR3 DNA, 60 bases read in frame from base 1. CDR1 MNHEY and CDR2 SVGAGI are derived from the germline V gene.

The sequence was obtained from a male donor with early-stage non-small cell lung cancer. Specimen: lung tumor tissue, collected at surgery. This chain joins TRBV6-5 to TRBJ1-1; TRBD1 agrees with 10 junctional bases. The CDR3 corresponds to CASSSARDRGLRLANTEAFF. The DNA reads TGTGCCAGCAGCTCCGCACGAGACAGGGGGCTCCGTCTAGCGAACACTGAAGCTTTCTTT.